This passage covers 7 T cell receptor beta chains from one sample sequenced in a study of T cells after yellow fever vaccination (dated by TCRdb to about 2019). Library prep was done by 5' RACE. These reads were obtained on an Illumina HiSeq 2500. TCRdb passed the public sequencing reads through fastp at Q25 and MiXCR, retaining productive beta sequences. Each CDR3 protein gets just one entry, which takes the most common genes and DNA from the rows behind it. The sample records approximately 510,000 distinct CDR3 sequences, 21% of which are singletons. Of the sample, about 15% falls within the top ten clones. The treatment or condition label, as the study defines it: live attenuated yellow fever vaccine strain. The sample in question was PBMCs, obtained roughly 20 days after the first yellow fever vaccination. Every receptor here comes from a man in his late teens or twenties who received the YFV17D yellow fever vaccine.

The CDR3 DNA sequence: TGCAGTGCTCTAAAGGGGGGCCTCACAGATACGCAGTATTTT. It yields the protein CSALKGGLTDTQYF. The chain carries TRBV20-1 and TRBJ2-3; D tentatively reads TRBD1 or TRBD2 (6 bases each). Germline assignment: CDR1 DFQATT and CDR2 SNEGSKA (reference sequence). V lost 5 bases to trimming and J lost 2 bases, with 14 bases between them. The CDR3 contains 14 residues.

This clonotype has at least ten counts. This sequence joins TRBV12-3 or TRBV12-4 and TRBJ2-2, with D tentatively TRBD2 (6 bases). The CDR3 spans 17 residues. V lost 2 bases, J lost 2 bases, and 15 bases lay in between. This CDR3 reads CASSLRRGTFNTGELFF. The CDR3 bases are TGTGCCAGCAGTTTACGACGGGGGACTTTTAACACCGGGGAGCTGTTTTTT.

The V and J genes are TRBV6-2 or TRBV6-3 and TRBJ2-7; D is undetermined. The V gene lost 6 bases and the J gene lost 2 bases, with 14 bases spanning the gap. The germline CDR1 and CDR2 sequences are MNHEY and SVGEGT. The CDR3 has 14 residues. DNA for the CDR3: TGTGCCAGCAGCCGTATTATCCTGACCTACGAGCAGTACTTC. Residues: CASSRIILTYEQYF.

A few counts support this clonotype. The CDR3 nucleotides are TGTGCCAGCAGACGCGAGGGGATAAACACCGGGGAGCTGTTTTTT. It translates to CASRREGINTGELFF. The chain combines TRBV7-2 with TRBJ2-2; D possibly matches TRBD1 or TRBD2 (5 bases each). V was shortened by 6 bases and J by 2 bases, with 13 bases between the two germline ends. In germline, CDR1 is SGHTA, CDR2 FQGNSA. The CDR3 is 15 residues long.

The CDR3 loop reads CASSTGRENNEQFF. The DNA for the CDR3 is TGTGCCAGCAGCACTGGGCGAGAAAACAATGAGCAGTTCTTC. The rearrangement joins TRBV7-8 to TRBJ2-1; no reliable D call. The V end was cut by 5 bases, the J end by 5 bases, with 13 bases between. Germline CDR1 reads SGHVS; CDR2 reads FQNEAQ. There are 14 residues in the CDR3.

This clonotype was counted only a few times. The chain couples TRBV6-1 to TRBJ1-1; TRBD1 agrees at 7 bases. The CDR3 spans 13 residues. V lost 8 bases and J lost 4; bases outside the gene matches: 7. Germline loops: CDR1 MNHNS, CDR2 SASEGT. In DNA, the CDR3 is TGTGCCAGCTCTAACAACAGGGGCACTGAAGCTTTCTTT. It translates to CASSNNRGTEAFF.

DNA for the CDR3: TGCGCCAGCACAATGACTAGCCCGATCCTGGAGACCCAGTACTTC. This translates into CASTMTSPILETQYF. V is TRBV5-1 and J is TRBJ2-5, with 7 bases lining up with TRBD2. CDR3 size: 15 residues. Germline V lookup: CDR1 SGHRS, CDR2 YFSETQ. Losses at the gene ends were 6 bases for V and 5 bases for J; bases not matched to a gene: 13.